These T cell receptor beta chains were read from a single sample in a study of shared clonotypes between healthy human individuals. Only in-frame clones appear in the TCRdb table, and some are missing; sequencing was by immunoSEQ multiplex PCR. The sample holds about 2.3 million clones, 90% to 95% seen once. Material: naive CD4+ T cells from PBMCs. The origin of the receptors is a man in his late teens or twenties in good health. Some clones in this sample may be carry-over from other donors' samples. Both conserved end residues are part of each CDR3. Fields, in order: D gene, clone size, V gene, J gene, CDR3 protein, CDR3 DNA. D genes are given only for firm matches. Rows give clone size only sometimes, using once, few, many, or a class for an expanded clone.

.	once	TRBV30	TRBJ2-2	CAWSEGVRDTGELFF	TGTGCCTGGAGTGAGGGGGTTAGGGACACCGGGGAGCTGTTTTTT
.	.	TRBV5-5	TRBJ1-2	CASSFGADYGYTF	TGTGCCAGCAGCTTTGGCGCGGACTATGGCTACACCTTC
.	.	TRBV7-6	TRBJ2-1	CASSLALSGREVYNEQFF	TGTGCCAGCAGCTTAGCGCTAAGCGGCAGGGAAGTTTACAATGAGCAGTTCTTC
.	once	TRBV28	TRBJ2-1	CASSLPASGQFF	TGTGCCAGCAGTCTCCCCGCATCGGGACAGTTCTTC
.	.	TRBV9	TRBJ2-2	CASSVDPSRTNTGELFF	TGTGCCAGCAGCGTAGATCCTAGCCGAACCAACACCGGGGAGCTGTTTTTT
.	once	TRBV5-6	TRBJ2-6	CASSLEPISLWANVLTF	TGTGCCAGCAGCTTGGAACCTATCAGTCTCTGGGCCAACGTCCTGACTTTC
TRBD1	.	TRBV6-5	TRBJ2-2	CASSKTGVGTGELFF	TGTGCCAGCAGTAAGACAGGGGTGGGCACCGGGGAGCTGTTTTTT
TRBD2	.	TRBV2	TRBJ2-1	CATSKREVDNEQFF	TGTGCGACGTCAAAGCGGGAGGTTGACAATGAGCAGTTCTTC
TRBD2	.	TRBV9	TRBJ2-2	CASSVGLAVNTGELFF	TGTGCCAGCAGCGTAGGGCTAGCGGTGAACACCGGGGAGCTGTTTTTT
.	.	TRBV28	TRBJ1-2	CASSGPRQGYTF	TGTGCCAGCAGTGGGCCGCGACAGGGCTACACCTTC
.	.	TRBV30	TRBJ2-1	CAWSGGEFF	TGTGCCTGGAGTGGAGGGGAATTCTTC
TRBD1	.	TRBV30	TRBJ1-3	CAWSVKGARGNTIYF	TGTGCCTGGAGTGTTAAGGGGGCGCGTGGAAACACCATATATTTT
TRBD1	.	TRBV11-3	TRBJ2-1	CASSGRTGDNEQFF	TGTGCCAGCAGCGGGCGGACAGGAGACAATGAGCAGTTCTTC
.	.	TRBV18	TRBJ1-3	CASSPPSSGGTSGNTIYF	TGTGCCAGCTCACCACCGAGTTCCGGGGGCACCTCTGGAAACACCATATATTTT
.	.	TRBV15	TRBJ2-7	CATSTDKGSYEQYF	TGTGCCACCAGCACCGACAAGGGGAGCTACGAGCAGTACTTC
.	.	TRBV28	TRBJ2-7	CASSTQDGTYEQYF	TGTGCCAGCAGTACCCAGGACGGTACCTACGAGCAGTACTTC
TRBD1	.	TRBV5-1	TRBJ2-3	CASSLRDRVTDTQYF	TGCGCCAGCAGCTTGAGGGACAGGGTGACAGATACGCAGTATTTT
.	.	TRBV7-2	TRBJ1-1	CASSQGHSYTEAFF	TGTGCCAGCAGCCAAGGACACAGCTACACTGAAGCTTTCTTT
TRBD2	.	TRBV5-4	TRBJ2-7	CASSLMTGTNYEQYF	TGTGCCAGCAGCCTAATGACCGGGACTAACTACGAGCAGTACTTC
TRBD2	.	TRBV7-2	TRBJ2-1	CASSLGGRAEIF	TGTGCCAGCAGCTTAGGCGGGAGGGCAGAGATCTTC
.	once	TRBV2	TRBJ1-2	CASGLGGANYGYTF	TGTGCCAGCGGATTGGGAGGTGCTAACTATGGCTACACCTTC
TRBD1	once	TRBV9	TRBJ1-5	CASSKTDRGWNQPQHF	TGTGCCAGCAGCAAGACGGACAGGGGGTGGAATCAGCCCCAGCATTTT
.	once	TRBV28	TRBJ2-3	CASSSGGGPDTQYF	TGTGCCAGCAGTTCAGGGGGAGGTCCAGATACGCAGTATTTT
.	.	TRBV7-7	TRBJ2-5	CASSPRYGDQETQYF	TGTGCCAGCAGCCCACGTTATGGGGATCAAGAGACCCAGTACTTC
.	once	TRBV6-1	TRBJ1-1	CASSDQKNTEAFF	TGTGCCAGCTCGGACCAAAAGAACACTGAAGCTTTCTTT
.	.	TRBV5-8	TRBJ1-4	CASGFRGIIGEKLFF	TGTGCCAGCGGATTCAGGGGAATCATAGGGGAAAAACTGTTTTTT
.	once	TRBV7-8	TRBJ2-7	CASSSQRGGAYEQYF	TGTGCCAGCAGCTCCCAACGGGGCGGAGCCTACGAGCAGTACTTC
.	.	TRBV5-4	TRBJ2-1	CASSLPTLPFNEQFF	TGTGCCAGCAGCTTGCCAACGCTACCGTTCAATGAGCAGTTCTTC
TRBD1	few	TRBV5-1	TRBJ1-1	CASSRDGTANTEAFF	TGCGCCAGCAGCAGAGACGGGACAGCGAACACTGAAGCTTTCTTT
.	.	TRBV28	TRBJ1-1	CASSLSGSAPLNTEAFF	TGTGCCAGCAGTTTATCGGGTAGCGCTCCTCTGAACACTGAAGCTTTCTTT
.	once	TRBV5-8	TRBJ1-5	CASSLGGPSQHF	TGTGCCAGCAGCCTTGGCGGCCCGTCCCAGCATTTT
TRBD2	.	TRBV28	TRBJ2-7	CAYGLAGGPGEQYF	TGTGCCTACGGGCTAGCGGGAGGGCCGGGCGAGCAGTACTTC
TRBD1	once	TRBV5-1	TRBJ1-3	CASSLAPAGGYSGNTIYF	TGCGCCAGCAGCTTGGCCCCCGCAGGGGGATACTCTGGAAACACCATATATTTT
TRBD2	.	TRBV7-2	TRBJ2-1	CASSSSGRAGGSYNEQFF	TGTGCCAGCAGCTCGAGCGGGAGGGCCGGAGGGTCCTACAATGAGCAGTTCTTC
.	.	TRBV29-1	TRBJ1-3	CSVGGDLGSGNTIYF	TGCAGCGTTGGTGGTGATCTGGGCTCTGGAAACACCATATATTTT
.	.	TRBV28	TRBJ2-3	CAIGAQGTHSTDTQYF	TGTGCCATCGGGGCTCAGGGCACCCATAGCACAGATACGCAGTATTTT
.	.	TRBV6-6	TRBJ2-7	CASSTLYEQYF	TGTGCCAGCAGCACCCTCTACGAGCAGTACTTC
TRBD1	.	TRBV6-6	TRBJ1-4	CASSYFVDRVRLFF	TGTGCCAGCAGTTACTTCGTCGACAGGGTAAGACTGTTTTTT
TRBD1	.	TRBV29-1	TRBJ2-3	CSPYMDRGLQTDTQYF	TGCAGCCCATATATGGACAGGGGGCTACAGACAGATACGCAGTATTTT
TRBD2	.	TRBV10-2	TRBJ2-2	CASTRAGAGELFF	TGCGCCAGCACGAGGGCGGGGGCCGGGGAGCTGTTTTTT
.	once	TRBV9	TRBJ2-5	CASSVDPFRVGQETQYF	TGTGCCAGCAGCGTAGACCCTTTCCGGGTAGGGCAAGAGACCCAGTACTTC
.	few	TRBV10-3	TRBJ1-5	CATQGSSQPQHF	TGTGCCACTCAGGGAAGCAGTCAGCCCCAGCATTTT
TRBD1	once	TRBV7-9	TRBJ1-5	CASSFGTGVNQPQHF	TGTGCCAGCAGTTTCGGGACAGGGGTTAATCAGCCCCAGCATTTT
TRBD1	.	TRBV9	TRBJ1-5	CASSQGGLGNQPQHF	TGTGCCAGCAGCCAAGGGGGCCTAGGCAATCAGCCCCAGCATTTT
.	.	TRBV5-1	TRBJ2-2	CASSLESWDTGELFF	TGCGCCAGCAGCTTGGAGTCCTGGGATACCGGGGAGCTGTTTTTT
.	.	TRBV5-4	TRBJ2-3	CASSLVRETDTQYF	TGTGCCAGCAGCTTGGTGCGAGAAACAGATACGCAGTATTTT
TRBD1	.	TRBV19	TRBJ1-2	CASSATGDYGYTF	TGTGCCAGTAGTGCGACAGGGGACTATGGCTACACCTTC
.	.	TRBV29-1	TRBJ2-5	CSVGQKIQETQYF	TGCAGCGTTGGACAGAAAATCCAAGAGACCCAGTACTTC
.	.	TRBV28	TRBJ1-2	CASSDLRVRYGYTF	TGTGCCAGCAGTGACCTCAGGGTTCGGTATGGCTACACCTTC
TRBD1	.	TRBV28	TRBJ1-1	CASSPTGTGFLTEAFF	TGTGCCAGCAGTCCCACAGGGACAGGCTTTCTTACTGAAGCTTTCTTT
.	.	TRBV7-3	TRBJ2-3	CASSPGRLTDTQYF	TGTGCCAGCAGCCCGGGACGGCTCACAGATACGCAGTATTTT
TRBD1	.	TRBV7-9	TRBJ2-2	CASSSRQGNTGELFF	TGTGCCAGCAGCTCCCGACAGGGGAACACCGGGGAGCTGTTTTTT
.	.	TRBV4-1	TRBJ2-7	CASSQDSVLLRWGEQYF	TGCGCCAGCAGCCAAGATTCGGTCCTACTTAGGTGGGGCGAGCAGTACTTC
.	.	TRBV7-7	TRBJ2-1	CASSLLGYNEQFF	TGTGCCAGCAGCTTATTGGGGTACAATGAGCAGTTCTTC